The T cell receptor (beta chain) under discussion was sequenced for a study of T cells after yellow fever vaccination. Each CDR3 protein gets one entry after TCRdb re-called the 5' RACE reads with MiXCR. The data hold hundreds of thousands of distinct CDR3 sequences, with around 20% observed a single time. V shed 4 bases and J shed 1 base, with 8 bases lying between them. This CDR3 comprises 14 residues. This clonotype has more than one count but fewer than ten. This chain connects TRBV12-3 or TRBV12-4 to TRBJ2-1; a possible D gene is TRBD1 (6 bases). Sequences were derived from PBMCs, sampled before the yellow fever booster vaccination. The sequence came from a man younger than 30 who received the YFV17D yellow fever vaccine. CDR3: CASSWGRSYNEQFF. For the CDR3, the DNA is TGTGCCAGCAGTTGGGGGCGTTCCTACAATGAGCAGTTCTTC.